The present TCR beta chain was sequenced within a study of cytomegalovirus exposure and HLA in healthy donors. General study points: Usually a TCR sequence was rare, but some public TCRs were found in many donors. The finding came from a later analysis; first-cohort TCR clusters tended to co-occur in the roughly 120 validation repertoires. It was reported that the classifier diagnosed cytomegalovirus status with high specificity and sensitivity in both the original and validation cohorts.

Using immunoSEQ multiplex PCR, the repertoire was profiled, and TCRdb retains in-frame clones only, with some absent. There are 90,000 to 130,000 clones in the sample; approximately 96% occur only once, and roughly 0.66% lies in the top ten. About this clone: Its target is not known.

V lost 3 bases and J lost 4; bases outside the gene matches: 4. The CDR3 has 15 residues. Germline values: CDR1 SNHLY, CDR2 FYNNEI. Sequencing used PBMCs. The TCR comes from a young woman in good health and CMV-seronegative. The rearrangement links TRBV2 to TRBJ2-1; 9 positions agree with TRBD1. CDR3 protein: CASSEEQGAYNEQFF. Here the CDR3 DNA reads TGTGCCAGCAGTGAGGAACAGGGGGCTTACAATGAGCAGTTCTTC.